A selection of T cell receptor beta chains follows, all from one sample in a study of CD8+CD57+ T cells in acquired aplastic anemia. TCRdb re-called the reads with MiXCR, one entry per CDR3 protein. The sample contains 150,000 to 200,000 distinct CDR3 sequences, around 45% of which appear only once. The material sequenced was sorted CD4+, CD8+, or CD8+CD57+ T cells (not recorded which) from PBMCs. Source of these receptors: a human donor in good health. Both conserved end residues are part of each CDR3. Fields, in order: clone size, CDR3 length, D gene, V gene, J gene, CDR3 DNA, CDR3 protein. A D gene is named only where the DNA matches it firmly. The size entry is marked missing in some rows and otherwise reads once, few, many or a size class.

NA	13	NA	TRBV2	TRBJ2-6	TGTGCCAGCATATACTCTGGGGCCAACGTCCTGACTTTC	CASIYSGANVLTF
few	15	TRBD2	TRBV5-1	TRBJ2-1	TGCGCCACCCAATTTGAGCGGGGGGCATTCGATGAGCAGTTCTTC	CATQFERGAFDEQFF
once	12	NA	TRBV7-9	TRBJ2-7	TGTGCCAGCAGCCTACGGAACCTCGAGCAGTACTTC	CASSLRNLEQYF
few	14	NA	TRBV24-1	TRBJ2-1	TGTGCCACCAGTGATTTGCCGGGGGCCAATGAGCAGTTCTTC	CATSDLPGANEQFF
many	13	NA	TRBV4-3	TRBJ1-1	TGCGCCAGCAGCCCCGGGTCCCTTGCTGAAGCTTTCTTT	CASSPGSLAEAFF
NA	14	NA	TRBV10-1	TRBJ2-2	TGCGCCAGCAGGGAACAGGGAAACACCGGGGAGCTGTTTTTT	CASREQGNTGELFF
many	13	NA	TRBV19	TRBJ1-2	TGTGCCAGTAGTATACTTGGTTCTCGAGGCTACACCTTC	CASSILGSRGYTF
many	11	NA	TRBV29-1	TRBJ1-2	TGCAGCGTTGCTCCGGAGGAGGGCTACACCTTC	CSVAPEEGYTF
many	15	TRBD1	TRBV7-9	TRBJ1-4	TGTGCCAGCAGCACCCGACAGGGGGGAAATGAAAAACTGTTTTTT	CASSTRQGGNEKLFF
many	17	NA	TRBV9	TRBJ2-1	TGTGCCAGCAGCGTCGAGACCCACGACAGCTCCTACAATGAGCAGTTCTTC	CASSVETHDSSYNEQFF
many	16	TRBD2	TRBV20-1	TRBJ2-1	TGCAGTGCCCCTCAGGTGCGGGGGAGCTCCTACAATGAGCAGTTCTTC	CSAPQVRGSSYNEQFF